These 6 T cell receptor beta chains were all obtained from the same sample, sequenced in a study of response to subunit inactivated influenza vaccine. TCRdb fed the RT-PCR reads into MiXCR, producing one record per CDR3 protein. The sample consists of 700,000 to 900,000 distinct CDR3 sequences, around 20% of them appearing once. The sample consisted of PBMCs from blood, taken about 5 days after vaccination. These receptors all come from a man aged 50-59 years who received an inactivated influenza vaccine.

This rearrangement joins TRBV20-1 to TRBJ2-7; 7 bases fit TRBD2. The germline V gene has CDR1 DFQATT and CDR2 SNEGSKA (reference sequence). V dropped 3 bases and J dropped 0; count of bases not matched to a gene: 8. The CDR3 runs 15 residues. The CDR3 is CSARDPGLSSYEQYF. In DNA, the CDR3 is TGCAGTGCTAGGGACCCGGGACTATCCTCCTACGAGCAGTACTTC.

V is TRBV3-1 and J is TRBJ2-1; 7 nucleotides match TRBD1. The germline gives CDR1 LGHDT, CDR2 YNNKEL (reference sequence). Trimming cost V 4 bases and J 6 bases; bases outside gene matches: 3. The CDR3 sequence is 13 residues long. The DNA for the CDR3 is TGTGCCAGCAGCCCGACAGGGTTCAATGAGCAGTTCTTC. Translated, it gives CASSPTGFNEQFF.

The J gene is TRBJ2-1, the V gene TRBV6-2 or TRBV6-3; D may correspond to TRBD1 or TRBD2 (5 bases each). V lost 8 bases to trimming and J lost 8 bases, with 13 bases between them. This CDR3 has 12 amino acids. CDR1 is MNHEY and CDR2 is SVGEGT in the germline V gene. The CDR3 is CASGRGLDEQFF. The CDR3 DNA reads TGTGCCAGCGGACGGGGCTTGGATGAGCAGTTCTTC.

V usage is TRBV18 and J usage is TRBJ2-3; TRBD1 aligns across 9 bases. The V gene end was trimmed by 0 bases and the J gene end by 4 bases; junction bases not matched to a gene: 8. The germline gives CDR1 KGHSH, CDR2 LQKENI. The CDR3 is made up of 17 amino acids. The chain's CDR3 is CASSPPMGQGGPDTQYF. The CDR3 DNA follows: TGTGCCAGCTCACCACCGATGGGACAGGGAGGCCCAGATACGCAGTATTTT.

This clonotype was seen a few times. The rearrangement links TRBV7-9 to TRBJ2-5, with a possible D match to TRBD1 (5 bases). From germline, CDR1 is SEHNR and CDR2 FQNEAQ (reference sequence). This CDR3 is 16 amino acids long. V was shortened by 2 bases and J by 5 bases, with 18 bases between the two germline ends. CDR3 nucleotide sequence: TGTGCCAGCAGCTTATTGTATTGGGGCCTGAGGGAGACCCAGTACTTC. Amino acids: CASSLLYWGLRETQYF.

The chain is built from TRBV12-3 or TRBV12-4 and TRBJ1-1, with D uncertain. V was trimmed by 3 bases and J by 2 bases, leaving 10 bases between them. There are 14 residues in the CDR3. CDR3 sequence: CASSLWQSNTEAFF. CDR3 sequence (DNA): TGTGCCAGCAGTTTGTGGCAATCAAACACTGAAGCTTTCTTT.